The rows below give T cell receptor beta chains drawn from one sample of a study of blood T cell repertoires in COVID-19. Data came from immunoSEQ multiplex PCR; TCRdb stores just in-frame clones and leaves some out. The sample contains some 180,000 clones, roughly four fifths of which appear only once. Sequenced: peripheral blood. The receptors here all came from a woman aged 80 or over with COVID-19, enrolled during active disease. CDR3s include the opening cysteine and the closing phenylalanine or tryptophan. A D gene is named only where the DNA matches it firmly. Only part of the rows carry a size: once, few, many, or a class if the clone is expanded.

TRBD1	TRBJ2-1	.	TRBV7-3	TGTGCCAGCAGCTTAGACAGGGGGCCGGGTGAGCAGTTCTTC	CASSLDRGPGEQFF
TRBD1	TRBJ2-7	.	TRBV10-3	TGTGCCATCAGCGACAGGGGCCTAAGCTCCTACGAGCAGTACTTC	CAISDRGLSSYEQYF
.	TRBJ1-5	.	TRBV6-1	TGTGCCAGCAGTGAATGGGCGGGGGCAGGGCAGCCCCAGCATTTT	CASSEWAGAGQPQHF
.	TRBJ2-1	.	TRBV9	TGTGCCAGCAGCGTAGAACCGGGTGCATACAATGAGCAGTTCTTC	CASSVEPGAYNEQFF
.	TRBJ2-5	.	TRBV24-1	TGTGCCACCAGTGATGGCAGCGTCGGCCAAGAGACCCAGTACTTC	CATSDGSVGQETQYF
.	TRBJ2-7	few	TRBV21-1	TGTGCCAGCAGCATAGGGAAAGCGGGGGGTAGGAGGTACGAGCAGTACTTC	CASSIGKAGGRRYEQYF
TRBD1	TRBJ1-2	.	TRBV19	TGTGCCAGTAGAAAGATGGACAGGGAATTAGTGGGCTACACCTTC	CASRKMDRELVGYTF
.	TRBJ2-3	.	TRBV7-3	TGTGCCAGCAGCTTCAAACAGTCCCTTTGCACAGATACGCAGTATTTT	CASSFKQSLCTDTQYF
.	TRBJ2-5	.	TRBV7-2	TGTGCCAGCAGCTTAGCCGCTGAGGGGACCCAGTACTTC	CASSLAAEGTQYF
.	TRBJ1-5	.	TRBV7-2	TGTGCCAGCAGCTTAGTTGGCGGACAGATCGGGACCTGGCCCCAGCATTTT	CASSLVGGQIGTWPQHF
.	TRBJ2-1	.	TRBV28	TGTGCCAGCAGGCGAGACGGGGATGAGCAGTTCTTC	CASRRDGDEQFF
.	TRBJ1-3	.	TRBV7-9	TGTGCCAGCAGCCCGGGATCCCTCGGCACCATATATTTT	CASSPGSLGTIYF
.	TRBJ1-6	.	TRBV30	TGTGCCTGGAGTCCCCTTTACTCCTATAATTCACCCCTCCACTTT	CAWSPLYSYNSPLHF
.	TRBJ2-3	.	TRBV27	TGTGCCAGCAGTTTGAGGAGGAAAGATACGCAGTATTTT	CASSLRRKDTQYF
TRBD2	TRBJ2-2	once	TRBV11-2	TGTGCCAGCAGCTTAGGGACGGGGGGGGCCGGGGAGCTGTTTTTT	CASSLGTGGAGELFF
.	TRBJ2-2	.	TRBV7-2	TGTGCCAGCAGCCTAACGGAGCGGAACACCGGGGAGCTGTTTTTT	CASSLTERNTGELFF
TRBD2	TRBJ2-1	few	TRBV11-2	TGTGCCAGCAGCTTGCTAGCGGGGGGATACAATGAGCAGTTCTTC	CASSLLAGGYNEQFF
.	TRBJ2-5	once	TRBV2	TGTGCCAGCAGTGAAGATAGCGGTGTAGAGACCCAGTACTTC	CASSEDSGVETQYF
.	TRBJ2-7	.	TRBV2	TGTGCCGGCGGAACATCAGCCTACGAGCAGTACTTC	CAGGTSAYEQYF
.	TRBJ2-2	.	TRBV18	TGTGCCAGCATACAGGGCACCGGGGAGCTGTTTTTT	CASIQGTGELFF
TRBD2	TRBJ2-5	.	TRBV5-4	TGTGCCAGCAGCTCCGGACTAGCGGGAGGGGAGACCCAGTACTTC	CASSSGLAGGETQYF
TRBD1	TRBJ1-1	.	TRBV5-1	TGCGCCAGCAGCCCGGGGTACAGGGGCCCCAACACTGAAGCTTTCTTT	CASSPGYRGPNTEAFF
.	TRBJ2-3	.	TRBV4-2	TGTGCCAGCAGCCTACATGCGGGACGACAAGGGGATACGCAGTATTTT	CASSLHAGRQGDTQYF
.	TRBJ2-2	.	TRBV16	TGTGCCAGCAGCCGGGTACGGGGCACCGGGGAGCTGTTTTTT	CASSRVRGTGELFF
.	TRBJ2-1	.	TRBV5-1	TGCGCCAGCAGCTTGGGTCTAGACAATGAGCAGTTCTTC	CASSLGLDNEQFF
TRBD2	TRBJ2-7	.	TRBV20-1	TGCAGTGCTAGTTCCGGACTAGCGTGCGAGCAGTACTTC	CSASSGLACEQYF
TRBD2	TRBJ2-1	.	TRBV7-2	TGTGCCAGCAGCTTAGGTAGCGGGGTCCCGCGGGGTGAGCAGTTCTTC	CASSLGSGVPRGEQFF
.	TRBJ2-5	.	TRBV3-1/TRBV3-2	TGTGCCAGCAGCCTAAACAACCAAGAGACCCAGTACTTC	CASSLNNQETQYF
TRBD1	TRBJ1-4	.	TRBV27	TGTGCCAGCAGTATCCGTCGGGACAGGGAAGAAAAACTGTTTTTT	CASSIRRDREEKLFF
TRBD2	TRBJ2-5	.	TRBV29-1	TGCAGCGTTGAAGATAATCCGGGGGGGATGGAGACCCAGTACTTC	CSVEDNPGGMETQYF
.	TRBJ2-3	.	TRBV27	TGTGCCAGCAGGGGGACTTTTTTAGATACGCAGTATTTT	CASRGTFLDTQYF
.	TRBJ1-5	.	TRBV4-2	TGTGCCAGCAGCCTATTTACGGGGTCGGGGAATCAGCCCCAGCATTTT	CASSLFTGSGNQPQHF
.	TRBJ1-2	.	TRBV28	TGTGCCAGCAGTTTGCCCTTACTCGGCTACACCTTC	CASSLPLLGYTF
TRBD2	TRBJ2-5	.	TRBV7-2	TGTGCCAGCAGACCCGGGACTAGCCAAGAGACCCAGTACTTC	CASRPGTSQETQYF
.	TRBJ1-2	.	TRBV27	TGTGCCAGCAGTTTTGGATCACTGGACTCCCTGGTTGGCGGCTACACCTTC	CASSFGSLDSLVGGYTF
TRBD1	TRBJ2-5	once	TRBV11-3	TGTGCCAGCAGCCCCGGACAGGGGGATGGCGAGACCCAGTACTTC	CASSPGQGDGETQYF
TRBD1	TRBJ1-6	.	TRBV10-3	TGTGCCATCAGGACAGGGGGGAATTCACCCCTCCACTTT	CAIRTGGNSPLHF
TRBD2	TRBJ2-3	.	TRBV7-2	TGTGCCAGCAGCCACGTACGCAGATCTAGCGGGGCCGGAGATACGCAGTATTTT	CASSHVRRSSGAGDTQYF
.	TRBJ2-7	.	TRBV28	TGTGCCAGCAGTTTATGGGACGGGAGATACGAGCAGTACTTC	CASSLWDGRYEQYF